Below are 3 T cell receptor beta chains sequenced from a single sample in a study of CD8 T cells in Susac syndrome. When the RNA was reverse transcribed, random hexamers were used with an input of about 0.5 to 1 ug. One entry per CDR3 protein, called by TCRdb with MiXCR from the immunoSEQ multiplex PCR reads. This sample has 200,000 to 250,000 distinct CDR3 sequences, with roughly 90% found just once. Sequencing was carried out using CD8+ T cells from PBMCs. Every receptor here comes from a human donor with multiple sclerosis.

V is TRBV5-6 and J is TRBJ1-6; the D gene is possibly TRBD1 (6 bases). Deletions cut 4 bases from V and 3 bases from J, with 14 bases between. The CDR3 has 16 amino acids. Germline CDR1 SGHDT, CDR2 YYEEEE. CDR3 amino acids: CASSPWTADYNSPLHF. CDR3 sequence (DNA): TGTGCCAGCAGCCCCTGGACAGCTGACTATAATTCACCCCTCCACTTT.

The V and J genes are TRBV6-1 and TRBJ2-7; 10 positions agree with TRBD1. Germline CDR1 MNHNS, CDR2 SASEGT. The J segment lost 0 bases and the V segment lost 10 bases, leaving 9 bases of the junction unmatched. This CDR3 has 15 residues. The CDR3 DNA sequence: TGTGCCACCACGAGGGGGACAGGGGCCTCCTACGAGCAGTACTTC. Residues: CATTRGTGASYEQYF.

The CDR3 protein is CASSPDPARAQSSTF. CDR3 sequence (DNA): TGTGCCAGCAGTCCAGATCCTGCCCGGGCGCAGTCGTCCACCTTC. V usage is TRBV27 and J usage is TRBJ1-2; D uncertain. CDR1 and CDR2 from the germline V gene are MNHEY and SMNVEV (reference sequence). The ends were cut back, 5 bases at V and 13 bases at J, with 26 bases in the middle. This CDR3 comprises 15 residues.